The clone carrying this T cell receptor beta chain was observed many times. Its antigen is still unknown. The CDR3 goes on 3 residues after the read ends, and that part is filled in from the germline J gene. Germline values: CDR1 LNHDA, CDR2 SQIVND (reference sequence). V lost 5 bases, J lost 5 bases, and 13 bases stayed unmatched. The length of the CDR3 is 16 residues. Equal genomic DNA amounts from CVID and control samples were sequenced. TCRdb keeps only in-frame clones here, not all; method: immunoSEQ multiplex PCR. Altogether 25,000 to 35,000 clones were found in the sample, and no singletons occur. The sample originates from a study of T cell clonality in common variable immunodeficiency. Overall study findings and caveats: Fewer deletions and N-nucleotide insertions were reportedly seen in common variable immunodeficiency TCR beta sequences. TCRbeta clonality was increased in CVID versus healthy controls.

The TCR originated in a human donor with common variable immunodeficiency. Specimen: peripheral blood mononuclear cells. This chain uses TRBV19 with TRBJ1-1; 8 bases are shared with TRBD1. The DNA read from the CDR3 is TGTGCCAGTAGTCTTGCCCACTGGACAGGGAAGACTGAA. It codes for CASSLAHWTGKTE. The whole CDR3 protein is CASSLAHWTGKTEAFF.